One and the same sample provided the 18 T cell receptor beta chains below, sequenced in a study of T cell responses to AZD1222 COVID-19 vaccine. The data were produced by immunoSEQ multiplex PCR, yet TCRdb's version contains in-frame clones alone and is incomplete. The data show fewer than 120,000 clones, 85% to 95% seen once. Sequenced material: peripheral blood, taken 28 days after the second AZD1222 dose. The receptors originated from an adult who received the AZD1222 COVID-19 vaccine.

The J gene is TRBJ2-1, the V gene TRBV25-1, with D perhaps given as TRBD1 or TRBD2 (5 bases each). The CDR3 extends over 12 amino acids. Deletions cut 5 bases from V and 10 bases from J, with 12 bases between. Germline CDR1 MGHDK, CDR2 SYGVNS. The DNA of the CDR3 is TGTGCCAGCAGTCACAGGAGGCCAGAGCAGTTCTTC. Its translation: CASSHRRPEQFF.

In this sample, this clone turned up a few times. V usage is TRBV27 and J usage is TRBJ1-2; D is undetermined. CDR1 is MNHEY and CDR2 is SMNVEV in the germline V gene (reference sequence). The CDR3 is 13 residues long. The V end lost 6 bases, the J end lost 4 bases, and 12 bases lay between the germline ends. CDR3 sequence (DNA): TGTGCCAGCAGAAAGGGCCACTCCTATGGCTACACCTTC. Its translation is CASRKGHSYGYTF.

The chain links TRBV7-8 to TRBJ1-1; the match to TRBD1 covers 7 bases. The CDR3 has 16 amino acids. V dropped 0 bases and J dropped 0; count of bases not matched to a gene: 4. Germline CDR1 and CDR2: SGHVS and FQNEAQ. CDR3 sequence reads: CASSLAGTALNTEAFF. The CDR3, as DNA: TGTGCCAGCAGCTTAGCGGGGACAGCTTTGAACACTGAAGCTTTCTTT. The full variable domain, completed using reference TRBV7-8 and TRBJ1-1, is GAGVSQSPRYKVAKRGQDVALRCDPISGHVSLFWYQQALGQGPEFLTYFQNEAQLDKSGLPSDRFFAERPEGSVSTLKIQRTQQEDSAVYLCASSLAGTALNTEAFFGQGTRLTVV.

This chain links TRBV2 with TRBJ2-7; 9 bases are a match to TRBD1. The V and J ends lost 4 bases and 1 base, in that order; junction bases with no gene match: 5. The CDR3 sequence is 15 residues long. Per germline, CDR1 SNHLY and CDR2 FYNNEI. The CDR3 loop is CASSGYRGLSYEQYF. CDR3 nucleotide sequence: TGTGCCAGCAGTGGGTACAGGGGGCTATCCTACGAGCAGTACTTC.

J is TRBJ1-1 and V is TRBV27, with 7 bases matching TRBD1. Trimming at V came to 5 bases and at J to 5 bases, leaving 14 bases not matched to a gene. The CDR3 is 16 residues long. Germline-derived CDR1 and CDR2 are MNHEY and SMNVEV (reference sequence). This CDR3 reads CASSILPGGGRTEAFF. Written as DNA, the CDR3 is TGTGCCAGCAGTATACTCCCAGGGGGAGGAAGGACTGAAGCTTTCTTT.

V is TRBV23-1 and J is TRBJ2-1, with 9 positions matching TRBD1. TRBV23-1 is an open reading frame, and its role is uncertain. This CDR3 comprises 11 residues. V was pared by 11 bases and J by 14 bases, with 10 bases of the junction left unmatched. DNA of the CDR3: TGCGCCGATGGAACCGGGACAGGGAAGTTCTTC. This gives the protein CADGTGTGKFF.

The chain links TRBV2 to TRBJ2-1; 13 bases line up with TRBD2. Germline CDR1 SNHLY, CDR2 FYNNEI. The CDR3 sequence is 14 residues long. Unmatched junction bases numbered 3, after V lost 6 bases and J lost 7 bases. The CDR3 region is CASSVLAGGNEQFF. Written as DNA, the CDR3 is TGTGCCAGCAGCGTACTAGCGGGGGGGAATGAGCAGTTCTTC. Filled out from reference TRBV2 and TRBJ2-1, the complete variable domain reads EPEVTQTPSHQVTQMGQEVILRCVPISNHLYFYWYRQILGQKVEFLVSFYNNEISEKSEIFDDQFSVERPDGSNFTLKIRSTKLEDSAMYFCASSVLAGGNEQFFGPGTRLTVL.

The rearrangement links TRBV29-1 to TRBJ2-3; 14 bases agree with TRBD2. The junction had 1 base not matched to a gene; V was cut back by 6 bases and J by 2 bases. From germline, CDR1 is SQVTM and CDR2 ANQGSEA. This CDR3 region has 14 residues. CDR3 loop: CSVGLAGDTDTQYF. The CDR3, as DNA: TGCAGCGTGGGACTAGCGGGAGACACAGATACGCAGTATTTT.

The J gene is TRBJ2-7, the V gene TRBV2; D is possibly TRBD2 (5 bases). The CDR3 sequence is 12 residues long. Trimming cost V 6 bases and J 6 bases, with 12 bases left between them. Germline values: CDR1 SNHLY, CDR2 FYNNEI. The CDR3, as DNA: TGTGCCAGCAGGAGGGCAGGTCCCGAGCAGTACTTC. Protein sequence: CASRRAGPEQYF.

The V call is TRBV6-1, the J call TRBJ2-7; tentative D call: TRBD1 (5 bases). Germline loops: CDR1 MNHNS, CDR2 SASEGT. The CDR3 loop spans 12 amino acids. V was cut by 2 bases and J by 5 bases, with 7 bases left in between. CDR3 sequence reads: CASSEKGNEQYF. The CDR3 DNA reads TGTGCCAGCAGTGAAAAGGGGAACGAGCAGTACTTC.

The chain combines TRBV19 with TRBJ1-1, with 8 bases fitting TRBD1. Per the germline V gene, CDR1 is LNHDA and CDR2 is SQIVND (reference sequence). Germline trimming cut 6 bases from V and 2 bases from J; bases unmatched to any gene: 2. The CDR3 has 13 residues. This CDR3 is CASRTGANTEAFF. The CDR3 DNA follows: TGTGCCAGTAGGACAGGGGCAAACACTGAAGCTTTCTTT.

This chain uses TRBV27 with TRBJ1-1; D gene ambiguous. The CDR3 contains 12 residues. The V and J ends lost 6 bases and 9 bases respectively, with 14 bases between them. CDR1 is MNHEY and CDR2 is SMNVEV in the germline V gene (reference sequence). CDR3 in DNA: TGTGCCAGCAGCGCCCTATGGAGTAAAGCTTTCTTT. Translation gives CASSALWSKAFF.

The DNA of the CDR3 is TGTGCCAGCAGCCAAGAAACTAGCGGGAGGCCGGGGTACAATGAGCAGTTCTTC. Translated: CASSQETSGRPGYNEQFF. V is TRBV14 and J is TRBJ2-1; 12 bases map to TRBD2. This CDR3 has 18 amino acids. CDR1 is SGHDN, CDR2 FVKESK, per germline. After removal of 0 bases from V and 4 bases from J, the junction contained 7 bases not matched to a gene. Combining the CDR3 with reference TRBV14 and TRBJ2-1 gives the whole variable domain EAGVTQFPSHSVIEKGQTVTLRCDPISGHDNLYWYRRVMGKEIKFLLHFVKESKQDESGMPNNRFLAERTGGTYSTLKVQPAELEDSGVYFCASSQETSGRPGYNEQFFGPGTRLTVL.

The chain recombines TRBV6-5 with TRBJ1-3; D is ambiguous. Germline CDR1 MNHEY, CDR2 SVGAGI. Trimming removed 0 bases at V and 0 bases at J, with 6 bases between. This CDR3 comprises 15 residues. CDR3 bases: TGTGCCAGCAGTTACTCTTTCGTCTCTGGAAACACCATATATTTT. Its protein product is CASSYSFVSGNTIYF.

The rearrangement joins TRBV27 to TRBJ1-5, with a possible D match to TRBD1 (5 bases). V dropped 5 bases and J dropped 9 bases, with 20 bases sitting between them. Germline V lookup: CDR1 MNHEY, CDR2 SMNVEV (reference sequence). The CDR3 contains 15 residues. For the CDR3, the DNA is TGTGCCAGCAGTCCCGACGGGGCCTTTGGCAGGCCCCAGCATTTT. Protein: CASSPDGAFGRPQHF.

The chain combines TRBV6-2 or TRBV6-3 with TRBJ2-7, with D tentatively TRBD1 (6 bases). The CDR3 runs to 13 residues. Per germline, CDR1 MNHEY and CDR2 SVGEGT. The ends were cut back, 5 bases at V and 5 bases at J, with 13 bases in the middle. CDR3 nucleotides: TGTGCCAGCAGTCCGGCCTCAGGGGACGAGCAGTACTTC. Translated: CASSPASGDEQYF.

This clone was detected only once. The chain joins TRBV13 to TRBJ1-5; D unresolved. Between the trimmed V and J ends, which lost 2 bases and 6 bases, there was a span of 5 bases. This CDR3 is built from 12 residues. CDR1 is PRHDT, CDR2 FYEKMQ, per germline (reference sequence). The CDR3 DNA reads as TGTGCCAGCAGCTTAATGGGTCAGCCCCAGCATTTT. Translated, it gives CASSLMGQPQHF.

There are a few counts of this clone. The J gene is TRBJ1-1, the V gene TRBV18, with TRBD1 matching 8 bases. Per germline, CDR1 KGHSH and CDR2 LQKENI. V was pared by 3 bases and J by 5 bases, with 2 bases of the junction left unmatched. The CDR3 has 13 residues. The DNA for the CDR3 is TGTGCCAGCTCACCGACAGGGGAAACTGAAGCTTTCTTT. Translated: CASSPTGETEAFF. The whole variable domain, filled in from reference TRBV18 and TRBJ1-1, reads NAGVMQNPRHLVRRRGQEARLRCSPMKGHSHVYWYRQLPEEGLKFMVYLQKENIIDESGMPKERFSAEFPKEGPSILRIQQVVRGDSAAYFCASSPTGETEAFFGQGTRLTVV.